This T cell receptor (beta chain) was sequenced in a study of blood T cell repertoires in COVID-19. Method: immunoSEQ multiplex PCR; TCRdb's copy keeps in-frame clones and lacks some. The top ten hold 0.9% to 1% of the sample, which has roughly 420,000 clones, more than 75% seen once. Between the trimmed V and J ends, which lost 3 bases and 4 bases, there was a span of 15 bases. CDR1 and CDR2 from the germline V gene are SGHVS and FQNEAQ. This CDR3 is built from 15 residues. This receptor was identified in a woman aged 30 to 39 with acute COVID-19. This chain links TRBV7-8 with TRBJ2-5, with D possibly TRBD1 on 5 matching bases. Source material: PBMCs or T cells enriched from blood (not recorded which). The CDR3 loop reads CASSLAGFGPETQYF. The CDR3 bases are TGTGCCAGCAGCTTGGCAGGGTTCGGCCCAGAGACCCAGTACTTC. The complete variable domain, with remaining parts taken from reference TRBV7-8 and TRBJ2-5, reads GAGVSQSPRYKVAKRGQDVALRCDPISGHVSLFWYQQALGQGPEFLTYFQNEAQLDKSGLPSDRFFAERPEGSVSTLKIQRTQQEDSAVYLCASSLAGFGPETQYFGPGTRLLVL.